The rows below give T cell receptor beta chains drawn from one sample of a study of blood T cells in healthy people across ages. One entry per CDR3 protein, called by TCRdb with MiXCR from the 5' RACE reads. The sample comprises about 1,500,000 distinct CDR3 sequences, 42% of which are singletons, and 7% to 9.5% rests with the top ten. What was sequenced was blood. The origin of the receptors is a woman aged 18-29 years in good health. Each CDR3 is given with its conserved first and last residue. Each record gives: clone size, J gene, V gene, D gene, CDR3 DNA, CDR3 protein. A D gene is named only where the DNA matches it firmly. Not all rows give a size; the values are once, few, many and, for expanded clones, a class.

clone_size: few
j_call: TRBJ2-1
v_call: TRBV7-9
d_call: -
cdr3_nt: TGTGCCAGCAGTCGGGCCGTCTACAATGAGCAGTTCTTC
cdr3_aa: CASSRAVYNEQFF

clone_size: once
j_call: TRBJ2-1
v_call: TRBV5-6
d_call: TRBD2
cdr3_nt: TGTGCCAGCAGCCGAGCGGGGGTCGTTTTAAACAATGAGCAGTTCTTC
cdr3_aa: CASSRAGVVLNNEQFF

clone_size: few
j_call: TRBJ1-6
v_call: TRBV3-1
d_call: -
cdr3_nt: TGTGCCAGCAGCCTGAACGGGGGGACAAGGGGGAATTCACCCCTCCACTTT
cdr3_aa: CASSLNGGTRGNSPLHF

clone_size: -
j_call: TRBJ2-3
v_call: TRBV20-1
d_call: -
cdr3_nt: TGCAGTGCTGACCTAGTAAAGGGAGGCTTGGTTGGTACAGATACGCAGTATTTT
cdr3_aa: CSADLVKGGLVGTDTQYF

clone_size: -
j_call: TRBJ2-5
v_call: TRBV28
d_call: -
cdr3_nt: TGTGCCAGCGCTAGGGCGGGGAGCGAGACCCAGTACTTC
cdr3_aa: CASARAGSETQYF

clone_size: few
j_call: TRBJ1-1
v_call: TRBV7-2
d_call: -
cdr3_nt: TGTGCCAGCAGCCCCCAAGGGGCTGAAGCTTTCTTT
cdr3_aa: CASSPQGAEAFF

clone_size: -
j_call: TRBJ1-2
v_call: TRBV7-9
d_call: -
cdr3_nt: TGTGCCAGCAGCCGCGTCCAACAGGGCTTGTACACCTTC
cdr3_aa: CASSRVQQGLYTF

clone_size: few
j_call: TRBJ2-5
v_call: TRBV18
d_call: TRBD2
cdr3_nt: TGTGCCAGCTCACCACCTAGCGGGAGAGTGGAGACCCAGTACTTC
cdr3_aa: CASSPPSGRVETQYF

clone_size: few
j_call: TRBJ2-5
v_call: TRBV6-2/TRBV6-3
d_call: -
cdr3_nt: TGTGCCAGCAGTCAAAAGAACAGGGGAGGGGAGACCCAGTACTTC
cdr3_aa: CASSQKNRGGETQYF

clone_size: -
j_call: TRBJ2-7
v_call: TRBV18
d_call: TRBD1
cdr3_nt: TGTGCCAGCTCACCTGGGACAGGGCTCCACGAGCAGTACTTC
cdr3_aa: CASSPGTGLHEQYF